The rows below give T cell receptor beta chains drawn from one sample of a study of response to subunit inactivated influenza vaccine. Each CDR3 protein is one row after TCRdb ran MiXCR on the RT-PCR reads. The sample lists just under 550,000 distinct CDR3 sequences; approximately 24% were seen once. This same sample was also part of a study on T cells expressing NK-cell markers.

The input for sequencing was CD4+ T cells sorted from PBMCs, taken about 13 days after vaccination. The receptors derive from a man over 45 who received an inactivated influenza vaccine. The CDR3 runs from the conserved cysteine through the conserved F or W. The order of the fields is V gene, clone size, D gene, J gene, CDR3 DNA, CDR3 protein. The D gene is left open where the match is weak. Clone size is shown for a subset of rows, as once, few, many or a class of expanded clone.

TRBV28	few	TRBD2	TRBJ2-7	TGTGCCAGCAGTTTAACTAGCGGGGGTCTGGAGCAGTACTTC	CASSLTSGGLEQYF
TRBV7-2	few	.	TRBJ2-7	TGTGCCAGCAGCTTAGTTGGGGTTACCTTTTCCTACGAGCAGTACTTC	CASSLVGVTFSYEQYF
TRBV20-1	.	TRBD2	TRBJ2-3	TGCAGTGCTAGAGAAGCCCTAGCGGGGATCCCTAAATACACAGATACGCAGTATTTT	CSAREALAGIPKYTDTQYF
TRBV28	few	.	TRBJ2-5	TGTGCCAGCAGTACGCGGGACTTCCAAGAGACCCAGTACTTC	CASSTRDFQETQYF
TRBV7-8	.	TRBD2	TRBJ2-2	TGTGCCAGCAGCTCCGCAGGAGCCGGGAGGCCCCTCTACACCGGGGAGCTGTTTTTT	CASSSAGAGRPLYTGELFF
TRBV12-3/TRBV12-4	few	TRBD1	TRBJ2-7	TGTGCCAGTTCCTCCGGGACAGATAACGAGCAGTACTTC	CASSSGTDNEQYF
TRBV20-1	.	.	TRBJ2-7	TGCAGTGCTAGTGGTGAAATGGGGTACGAGCAGTACTTC	CSASGEMGYEQYF
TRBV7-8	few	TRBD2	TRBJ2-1	TGTGCCAGCAGCTCGGGACTAGCGGGGGGGAGTTGGTATGAGCAGTTCTTC	CASSSGLAGGSWYEQFF
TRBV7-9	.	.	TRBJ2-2	TGTGCCAGCAGCACAGAAGTCGGGGAGCTGTTTTTT	CASSTEVGELFF
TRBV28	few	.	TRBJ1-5	TGTGCCAGCAGTTGGCCAGGGAGTTATCAGCCCCAGCATTTT	CASSWPGSYQPQHF
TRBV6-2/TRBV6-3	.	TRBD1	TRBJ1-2	TGTGCCAGCAGTTGGGACAGGTACAACTATGGCTACACCTTC	CASSWDRYNYGYTF
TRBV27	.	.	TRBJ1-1	TGTACCAGCGGGAGACCTGAAGCTTTCTTT	CTSGRPEAFF
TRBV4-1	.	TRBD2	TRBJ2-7	TGCGCCAGCAGCCAAGAACACGGGGGGACCTACGAGCAGTACTTC	CASSQEHGGTYEQYF
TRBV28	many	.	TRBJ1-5	TGTGCCAGCAGTACCTACCCCGGCGGGGGCGATCAGCCCCAGCATTTT	CASSTYPGGGDQPQHF
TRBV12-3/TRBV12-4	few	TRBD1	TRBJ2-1	TGTGCCAGCACCACCCTCGGGACAGGCCGCAATGAGCAGTTCTTC	CASTTLGTGRNEQFF
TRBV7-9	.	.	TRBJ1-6	TGTGCCAGCAGCCCCGGTGGGGGTAGAAATTCACCCCTCCACTTT	CASSPGGGRNSPLHF
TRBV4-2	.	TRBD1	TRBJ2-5	TGTGCCAGCAGCCCCGAGACAGGGTTTGGAGGTGGTCAAGAGACCCAGTACTTC	CASSPETGFGGGQETQYF
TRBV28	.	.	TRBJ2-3	TGTGCCAGCAGTTTATCGGACACAGATACGCAGTATTTT	CASSLSDTDTQYF
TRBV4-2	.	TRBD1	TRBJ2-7	TGTGCCAGCGGTAACAGGGGGTACTACGAGCAGTACTTC	CASGNRGYYEQYF
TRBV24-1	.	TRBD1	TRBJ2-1	TGTGCCACATCTACAGGGGGCTCCTACAATGAGCAGTTCTTC	CATSTGGSYNEQFF
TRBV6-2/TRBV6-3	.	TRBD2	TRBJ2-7	TGTGCCAGCAGTAGTAGCGGGGGGCCATCCTACGAGCAGTACTTC	CASSSSGGPSYEQYF
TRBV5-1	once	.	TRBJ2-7	TGCGCCAGCAGCCCGGCAAGGCCTCCCTACGAGCAGTACTTC	CASSPARPPYEQYF
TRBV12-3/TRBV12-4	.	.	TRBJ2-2	TGTGCCAGCAGTTTGGGGGGTGCGCCCCCGAACACCGGGGAGCTGTTTTTT	CASSLGGAPPNTGELFF
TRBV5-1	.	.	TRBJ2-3	TGCGCCAGCAGCTTGTCTGGACCCGGACCCCCCACAGATACGCAGTATTTT	CASSLSGPGPPTDTQYF
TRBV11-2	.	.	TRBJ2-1	TGTGCCAGCAGCTTAGTCAGGACGGGACAGGGGCGAGCGGGAGGCTACAATGAGCAGTTCTTC	CASSLVRTGQGRAGGYNEQFF
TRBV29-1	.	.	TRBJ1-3	TGCAGCGTTGTAACTGCTGGAAACACCATATATTTT	CSVVTAGNTIYF
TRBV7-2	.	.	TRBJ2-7	TGTGCCATCAGGGTGGACTTGACGGGGGCCTACGAGCAGTACTTC	CAIRVDLTGAYEQYF
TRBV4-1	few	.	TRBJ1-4	TGCGCCAGCAGCCGCCATGGGACGGAGAATGAAAAACTGTTTTTT	CASSRHGTENEKLFF
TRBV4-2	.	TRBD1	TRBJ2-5	TGTGCCAGCAGCCAAGACCGGGACAGGGTGCAAGAGACCCAGTACTTC	CASSQDRDRVQETQYF
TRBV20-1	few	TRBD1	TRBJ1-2	TGCAGTCCCACCCCGGGGGCAGGGGGCTATGGCTACACCTTC	CSPTPGAGGYGYTF
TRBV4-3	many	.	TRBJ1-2	TGCGCCAGCAGCCAAGATCCGTCGACAGGACTCGGCTACACCTTC	CASSQDPSTGLGYTF
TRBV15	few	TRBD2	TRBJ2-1	TGTGCCACCAGCAAGCGGGGGGCGCTCACTGAGCAGTTCTTC	CATSKRGALTEQFF
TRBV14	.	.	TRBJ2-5	TGTGCCAGCAGCCCGATAACGGGGCAAGAGACCCAGTACTTC	CASSPITGQETQYF
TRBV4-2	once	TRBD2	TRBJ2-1	TGTGCCAGCAGCCAAGAGGCTAGCGGGCGCGAGCAGTTCTTC	CASSQEASGREQFF
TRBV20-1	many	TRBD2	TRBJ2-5	TGCAGTGCTAGTTTTCTAGCGGGAGCTGGGGAGACCCAGTACTTC	CSASFLAGAGETQYF
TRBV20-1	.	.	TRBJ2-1	TGCAGTGCTAGAAAAGCCAATGAGCAGTTCTTC	CSARKANEQFF
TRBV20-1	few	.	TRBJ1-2	TGCAGTGCTAGAGATGGGACACCTACTACCACCTTC	CSARDGTPTTTF
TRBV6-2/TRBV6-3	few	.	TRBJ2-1	TGTGCCAGCAGTTACGTGGGATACAATGAGCAGTTCTTC	CASSYVGYNEQFF
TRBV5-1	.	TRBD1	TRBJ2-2	TGCGCCAGCAGCTTGGTACCGGACAGGGGCACCGGGGAGCTGTTTTTT	CASSLVPDRGTGELFF
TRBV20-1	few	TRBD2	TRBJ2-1	TGCAGTGCTAGAGATGGGAGCGGGGGTAGGCAGTTCTTC	CSARDGSGGRQFF
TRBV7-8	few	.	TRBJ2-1	TGTGCCAGCAGCTTTGCCGGGATTTACAATGAGCAGTTCTTC	CASSFAGIYNEQFF
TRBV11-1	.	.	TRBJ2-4	TGTGCCAGCAGCTCTGATGGACGGGGAAACATTCAGTACTTC	CASSSDGRGNIQYF
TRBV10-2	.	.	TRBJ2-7	TGCGCCAGCAGTGAGTTCTGGGGCTACGAGCAGTACTTC	CASSEFWGYEQYF
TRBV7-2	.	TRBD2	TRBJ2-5	TGTGCCAGCAGCCCGCAAGCGGGGGCAGAGACCCAGTACTTC	CASSPQAGAETQYF
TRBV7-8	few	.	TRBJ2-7	TGTGCCAGCAGCTTAGCCCCGGATCTATACGAGCAGTACTTC	CASSLAPDLYEQYF
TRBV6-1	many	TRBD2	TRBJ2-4	TGTGCCAGCAGTCCCCGGATAGCGGGAGGATCCCACATTCAGTACTTC	CASSPRIAGGSHIQYF
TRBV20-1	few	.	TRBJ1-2	TGCAGTGCTAGTCTCAGGGACTATGGCTACACCTTC	CSASLRDYGYTF
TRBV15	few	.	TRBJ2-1	TGTGCCACCAGCAGAGATCTCCAGGGCACCTACAATGAGCAGTTCTTC	CATSRDLQGTYNEQFF
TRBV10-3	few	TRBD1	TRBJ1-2	TGTGCCATCAGCCGAACAGGGGACTATGGCTACACCTTC	CAISRTGDYGYTF
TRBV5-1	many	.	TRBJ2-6	TGCGCCAGCAGCAACCGGGCCGCCAACGTCCTGACTTTC	CASSNRAANVLTF
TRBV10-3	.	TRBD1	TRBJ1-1	TGTGCCATCAGTCACATAGACAGGGGATTCACTGAAGCTTTCTTT	CAISHIDRGFTEAFF
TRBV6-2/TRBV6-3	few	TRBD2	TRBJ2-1	TGTGCCAGCAGAGCGGGGGGGCCTATCAATGAGCAGTTCTTC	CASRAGGPINEQFF
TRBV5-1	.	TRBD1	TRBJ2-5	TGCGCCAGCAGCATAGGACAGGGGGAACAATTGAAGACCCAGTACTTC	CASSIGQGEQLKTQYF
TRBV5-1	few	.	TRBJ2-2	TGCGCCAGCGGAGTACAGGGGGAGCTGTTTTTT	CASGVQGELFF